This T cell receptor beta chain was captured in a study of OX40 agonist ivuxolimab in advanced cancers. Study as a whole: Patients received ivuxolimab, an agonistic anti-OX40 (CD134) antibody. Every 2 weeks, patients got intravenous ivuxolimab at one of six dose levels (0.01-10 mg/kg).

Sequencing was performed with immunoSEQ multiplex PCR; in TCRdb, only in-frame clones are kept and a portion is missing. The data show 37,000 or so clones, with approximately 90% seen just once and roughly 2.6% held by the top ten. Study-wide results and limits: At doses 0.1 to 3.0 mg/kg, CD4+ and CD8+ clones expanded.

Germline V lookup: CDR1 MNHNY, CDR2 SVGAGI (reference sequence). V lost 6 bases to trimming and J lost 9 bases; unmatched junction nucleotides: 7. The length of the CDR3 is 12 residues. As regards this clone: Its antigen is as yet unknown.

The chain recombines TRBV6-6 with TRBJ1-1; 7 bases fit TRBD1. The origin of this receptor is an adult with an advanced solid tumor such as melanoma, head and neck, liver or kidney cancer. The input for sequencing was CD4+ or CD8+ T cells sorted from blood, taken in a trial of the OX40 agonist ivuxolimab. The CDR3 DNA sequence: TGTGCCAGCAGCTTACCGGGACAGAAAGCTTTCTTT. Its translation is CASSLPGQKAFF.